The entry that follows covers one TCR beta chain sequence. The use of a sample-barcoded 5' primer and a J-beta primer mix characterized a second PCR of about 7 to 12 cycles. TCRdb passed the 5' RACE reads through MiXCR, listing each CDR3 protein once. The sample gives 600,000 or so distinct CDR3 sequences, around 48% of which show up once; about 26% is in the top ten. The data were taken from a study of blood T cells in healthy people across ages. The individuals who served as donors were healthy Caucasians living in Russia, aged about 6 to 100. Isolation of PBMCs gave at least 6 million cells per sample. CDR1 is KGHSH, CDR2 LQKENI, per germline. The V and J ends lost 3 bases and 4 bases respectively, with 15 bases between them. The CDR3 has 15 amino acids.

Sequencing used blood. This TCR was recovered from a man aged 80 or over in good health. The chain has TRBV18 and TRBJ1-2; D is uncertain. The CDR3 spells CASSPETDRIYGYTF. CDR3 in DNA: TGTGCCAGCTCACCGGAAACGGATCGAATCTATGGCTACACCTTC.